This T cell receptor beta chain derives from a study of cytomegalovirus exposure and HLA in healthy donors. The ends lost 6 bases at V and 7 bases at J; junction bases unmatched: 4. The CDR3 is made up of 12 amino acids. Germline assignment: CDR1 MNHNY and CDR2 SVGAGI (reference sequence). Primers for the PCR totalled 60 Vbeta and 13 Jbeta. Some clones are missing from TCRdb's copy, which holds only in-frame ones; the method was immunoSEQ multiplex PCR. The sample has approximately 290,000 clones, around 80% seen once; the top ten hold around 0.33%. The sequence was obtained from a girl aged 2 to 10 in good health and CMV-seronegative. V usage is TRBV6-6 and J usage is TRBJ1-2; 8 positions agree with TRBD1. Material for sequencing was PBMCs. CDR3 sequence: CASRPGGSGYTF. The CDR3 region has the DNA TGTGCCAGCAGACCAGGGGGCTCTGGCTACACCTTC.